This T cell receptor (beta chain) was found in a study of cytomegalovirus exposure and HLA in healthy donors. Study in general: Some 80 million unique TCR sequences came from HLA-typed donors in an early release.

A remark on this clone: Its antigen is undetermined.

The CDR3 sequence is 14 residues long. From germline, CDR1 is MNHNY and CDR2 SVGAGI (reference sequence). The V end lost 5 bases, the J end lost 10 bases, and 15 bases lay between the germline ends. Both 60 Vbeta primers and 13 Jbeta primers went into the PCR. Generated by immunoSEQ multiplex PCR, the TCRdb table keeps only in-frame clones and is missing some. The sample includes 75,000 to 80,000 clones, around 66% of them seen just once. Findings and caveats of the study: As a later analysis showed, several of the most significant clusters appeared to be linked to common viral pathogens. Three CMV-associated chains were confirmed in vitro to be specific for CMV antigens. Rare TCR sequences dominated, though some public TCRs recurred in many donors.

The source is a man aged 60-69 years in good health and CMV-seropositive. V is TRBV6-6 and J is TRBJ1-6, with D unclear. The sequencing input was PBMCs. The CDR3 is CASSQEVPTSPLHF. The CDR3 nucleotides read TGTGCCAGCAGTCAGGAGGTGCCCACCTCACCCCTCCACTTT.